This record covers a single T cell receptor (beta chain). No cognate antigen has been identified for it. Base quality data are lacking; no much larger clone is found one base away. The entry originates in a study of blood T cell repertoires in COVID-19 (dated by TCRdb to 2018 to 2021). With regard to the full study: The collaborator samples originated in the United States, Italy and Spain and spanned the acute and convalescent phases of COVID-19. The material from the prospective study consisted of cDNA or gDNA derived from T cells, B-cell-depleted T cells, or PBMCs. The dataset comprised deeply sampled blood TCRbeta repertoires from subjects exposed to, actively infected with, or recovered from COVID-19. The repertoires were made available in a free public database intended to serve as a resource for research on the immune response to SARS-CoV-2. The samples were drawn from the first 160 participants of the ongoing ImmuneRACE study and from 1,254 subjects provided by 6 global collaborators. Sample metadata almost always included a de-identified subject ID, COVID-19 status, age in years and sex. Where available, HLA class I and class II types were taken from metadata supplied by the sample provider and were not determined by assay-based typing.

CDR1 is given as MDHEN and CDR2 as SYDVKM, both from the germline V gene. Trimming at the junction amounts to 2 bases on V and 5 bases on J, and the germline ends lie 15 bases apart. From cysteine to phenylalanine, the CDR3 is 15 amino acids long. Only the CDR3 DNA stays, 45 bases, in frame from base 1. Beyond this particular receptor, the publication reports: Clinical and demographic metadata were provided uncurated, with the amount varying by source and participant.

At one collaborating source in Seattle, patients were enrolled during active infection and were followed longitudinally through the course of disease. Collaborating institutions collected whole blood in K2EDTA tubes following their own protocols. For TCRbeta analysis, collaborator samples were shipped as frozen whole blood, as isolated PBMCs, or as DNA extracted from either sample type. TCRbeta CDR3 regions were amplified from genomic DNA using the immunoSEQ Assay, a bias-controlled multiplex PCR. Per the source publication's procedure: Within the assay, amplification of reference gene primers was used to estimate how many nucleated cells each sample contained. To quantify the absolute abundance of each unique TCRbeta CDR3 rearrangement, sequence reads were collapsed and filtered. For each sample, productive Simpson clonality was calculated as the square root of Simpson's diversity index across productive rearrangements. This immuneACCESS table, as held by TCRdb, lists in-frame sequences with V and J called but not all clones. Of the missing ones, under half trace to an unresolved V gene in checked studies; the others have no known cause. V, J and clone size were drawn from that table, and D and trimming were deduced from the DNA. The sample table lists a few hundred thousand clones, about 87% of them with a count of one. Clones ranked in the top ten supply roughly 10% of the sample.

The chain uses TRBV28 and TRBJ1-1, and perhaps TRBD1 as D gene, on 6 matching bases. The sequence was obtained from a woman aged 30 to 39 with COVID-19, enrolled during active disease. The specimen was peripheral blood. The CDR3 reads as follows: CASSLPTGKLTEAFF. At the DNA level, the sequence is TGTGCCAGCAGTTTACCGACAGGAAAGTTGACTGAAGCTTTCTTT.